These 10 T cell receptor beta chains originate from one sample sequenced in a study of T-cell reconstitution after alpha-beta-depleted transplantation in children. TCRbeta library preparation incorporated unique molecular identifiers. TCRdb passed the PCR reads through MiXCR, listing each CDR3 protein once. The top ten clones hold around 24% of a sample with roughly 300,000 distinct CDR3 sequences, about 9.9% of them seen once. Here the sequenced sample was peripheral blood, taken 180 days after TCRalphabeta/CD19-depleted stem cell transplant. The receptor set was obtained from a male patient between 2 and 10 years old who had a stem cell transplant for chronic granulomatous disease, so the T cells may come from the graft donor.

In its sample, this clonotype was seen many times. The chain links TRBV19 to TRBJ2-3; D not resolved. Germline CDR1 and CDR2: LNHDA and SQIVND (reference sequence). V was cut by 5 bases and J by 3 bases, with 9 bases left in between. CDR3 length: 13 amino acids. The CDR3 coding sequence is TGTGCCAGTAGTTGGGCAGCAACAGATACGCAGTATTTT. The encoded protein is CASSWAATDTQYF.

This clonotype was seen at least ten times. The chain uses TRBV11-3 and TRBJ1-1; maybe TRBD1 (5 bases). Germline CDR1 SGHNT, CDR2 YENEEA. V lost 2 bases, J lost 4 bases, and 14 bases lay in between. This CDR3 has 15 residues. The CDR3 DNA reads as TGTGCCAGCAGCTTAACCCCGTTGGGGGGCACTGAAGCTTTCTTT. It encodes CASSLTPLGGTEAFF.

Many counts were recorded for this clonotype. V and J are TRBV7-8 and TRBJ2-1; 11 bases match TRBD2. This CDR3 region has 17 residues. Germline loops: CDR1 SGHVS, CDR2 FQNEAQ. With V trimmed by 0 bases and J by 7 bases, 8 bases remained unmatched. CDR3 in amino acids: CASSLALAGELYNEQFF. The CDR3 DNA reads as TGTGCCAGCAGCTTAGCACTAGCGGGAGAATTATATAATGAGCAGTTCTTC.

The table lists this clonotype with many counts. The CDR3 nucleotides are TGTGCCAGCAGCCCAACAGGGGCCCGAAGGCCCTACGAGCAGTACTTC. As protein: CASSPTGARRPYEQYF. The chain employs TRBV13 and TRBJ2-7; 7 bases line up with TRBD1. The CDR3 loop spans 16 amino acids. With 5 bases clipped from V and 2 bases from J, the junction kept 12 bases outside the gene matches. Per the germline V gene, CDR1 is PRHDT and CDR2 is FYEKMQ (reference sequence).

This clonotype was detected ten times or more. The V call is TRBV7-2, the J call TRBJ2-5; 7 nucleotides align to TRBD2. This CDR3 contains 16 residues. V shed 5 bases and J 1 base; nucleotides not matched to a gene: 10. Looked up from germline, CDR1 is SGHTA and CDR2 is FQGNSA. CDR3 DNA: TGTGCCAGCAGCCGCGGGAGATCACGAGGCCAAGAGACCCAGTACTTC. It yields the protein CASSRGRSRGQETQYF.

The table lists this clonotype with many counts. This rearrangement joins TRBV12-3 or TRBV12-4 to TRBJ2-3; unclear D gene. The V gene lost 2 bases and the J gene lost 0 bases, with 6 bases spanning the gap. The CDR3 is made up of 14 amino acids. The CDR3 DNA reads TGTGCCAGCAGTTTAACAATCAGCACAGATACGCAGTATTTT. It encodes CASSLTISTDTQYF.

This clonotype was counted many times. V is TRBV7-9 and J is TRBJ1-5, with a weak D call TRBD1 (6 bases). V gave up 1 base and J gave up 2 bases, with 9 bases separating them. Germline assignment: CDR1 SEHNR and CDR2 FQNEAQ (reference sequence). The CDR3 runs 15 residues. The CDR3 nucleotides read TGTGCCAGCAGCTTAGGACAGGCGGGCAATCAGCCCCAGCATTTT. Translation gives CASSLGQAGNQPQHF.

Worth noting for this clonotype: A read error is possible here, since a much larger clone lies one base away. This chain uses TRBV15 with TRBJ2-3, with TRBD2 matching 11 bases. Per the germline V gene, CDR1 is LNHNV and CDR2 is YYDKDF (reference sequence). J was trimmed by 5 bases and V by 6 bases; bases with no gene match: 13. The CDR3 runs 17 residues. DNA for the CDR3: TGTGCCACCAGTCCCTTGAGGCTAGCGGGGGGTATAGATACGCAGTATTTT. Its translation: CATSPLRLAGGIDTQYF.

This clonotype was seen at least ten times. The chain couples TRBV7-9 to TRBJ2-5, with a possible D match to TRBD2 (7 bases). The CDR3 has 16 amino acids. V dropped 4 bases and J dropped 1 base, with 16 bases sitting between them. Per germline, CDR1 SEHNR and CDR2 FQNEAQ (reference sequence). Here the CDR3 DNA reads TGTGCCAGCAGCTATATGGGGGGGCTCGGCCAAGAGACCCAGTACTTC. It specifies CASSYMGGLGQETQYF.

Regarding this clonotype: A much larger clone lies a single base off, so this may be a read error. The chain links TRBV25-1 to TRBJ2-2; D gene uncertain. The V end was cut by 5 bases, the J end by 1 base, with 11 bases between. Germline CDR1 is MGHDK and CDR2 is SYGVNS. This CDR3 is 15 amino acids long. CDR3 amino acids: CASSKGSKNTGELFF. CDR3 DNA: TGTGCCAGCAGTAAGGGCAGTAAGAACACCGGGGAGCTGTTTTTT.